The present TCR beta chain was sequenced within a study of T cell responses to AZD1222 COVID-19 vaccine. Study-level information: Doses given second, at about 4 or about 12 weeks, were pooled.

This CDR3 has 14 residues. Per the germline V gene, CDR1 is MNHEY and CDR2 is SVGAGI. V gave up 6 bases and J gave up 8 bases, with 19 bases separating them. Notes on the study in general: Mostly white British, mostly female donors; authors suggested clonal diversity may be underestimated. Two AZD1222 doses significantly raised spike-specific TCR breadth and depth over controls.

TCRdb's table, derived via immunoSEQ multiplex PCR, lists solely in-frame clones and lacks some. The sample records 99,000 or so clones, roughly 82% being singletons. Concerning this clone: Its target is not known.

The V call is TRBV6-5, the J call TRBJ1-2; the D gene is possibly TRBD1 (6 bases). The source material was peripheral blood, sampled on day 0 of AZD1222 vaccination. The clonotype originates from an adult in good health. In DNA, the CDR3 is TGTGCCAGCAGCCTCATAGGGGGGACGGGCGGCTACACCTTC. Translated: CASSLIGGTGGYTF.